A selection of T cell receptor beta chains follows, all from one sample in a study of T cell repertoires in cytomegalovirus infection. MiXCR, applied by TCRdb to the reads, yields one record per CDR3 protein. The data hold about 220,000 distinct CDR3 sequences, with approximately 38% observed a single time. Which antigens these TCRs recognize remains unknown. The sample here was CD8+ T cells from cultured PBMCs, taken from culture after CMV antigen stimulation. These receptor sequences come from a human donor in good health (CMV status not recorded). Some clones in this sample may be carry-over from other donors' samples. CDR3s include the opening cysteine and the closing phenylalanine or tryptophan. Fields, in order: V gene, CDR3 protein.

TRBV6-5,CASSEILSSYNEQFF
TRBV2,CASSHTSGGDDEQFF
TRBV25-1,CASKDREKLFF
TRBV10-3,CAISEQARTTFNEQFF
TRBV14,CASSQDPGQGEAFF
TRBV6-1,CASRGLAGTGELFF
TRBV7-9,CASSSYDEQFF
TRBV7-4,CASSHPDRGLYEQYF
TRBV9,CASSERVGVGSYNEQFF
TRBV7-8,CASSPGGPYEQYF
TRBV6-5,CASRTHTGELFF
TRBV27,CASSLTRTARGNQPQHF
TRBV7-2,CASSSTGGGAITEAFF
TRBV4-1,CASSPGPNSNQPQHF
TRBV5-1,CASSPQINRNEKLFF
TRBV5-1,CASGEWGGSYEQYF
TRBV28,CASSLTPWTGGAENTEAFF
TRBV24-1,CATAEAGKRQPQHF
TRBV19,CASKTGGVRNEQFF
TRBV7-2,CASSLGYLEQYF
TRBV5-6,CASSSTDTQYF
TRBV20-1,CSARGARTGTYEQYF
TRBV11-3,CASAEGDYNEQFF
TRBV10-3,CAISESTEAFF
TRBV7-8,CASSPQPRDRGENTEAFF
TRBV19,CASRERGESSYNEQFF
TRBV28,CASIPTAQYGYTF
TRBV7-3,CASSPPSLSDTQYF
TRBV7-3,CASSINGGIESPLHF
TRBV28,CASNAGTGLSGANVLTF
TRBV6-1,CASGTYEQFF
TRBV11-2,CASSSEPIQGVGEQYF
TRBV5-6,CASSLSLGRGGGVHEQYF
TRBV7-3,CASSLNGPSPTEAFF
TRBV28,CASSSPAAAGNTGELFF
TRBV7-9,CASSLVSGQLAGITDTQYF
TRBV29-1,CSVEGPQGYEQYF
TRBV15,CATSRDQSRGHHGYTF
TRBV12-3/TRBV12-4,CASRATGYEPLHF
TRBV7-9,CASSPTGAGQPQHF
TRBV12-3/TRBV12-4,CASSLSGRKTNEQFF
TRBV19,CASSSGEDPKNEQFF
TRBV3-1,CASPAKSRTYEQYF
TRBV6-6,CASSFFRTGRSPLHF
TRBV27,CASSLDSGTSGGPPIYTDTQYF
TRBV28,CASSLGDTPFEQYF
TRBV20-1,CSARDPRTGDPTF
TRBV7-8,CASSLGPDTQYF
TRBV7-6,CASSLFEGSAGLYEQYF
TRBV28,CAHKATNTGELFF
TRBV7-2,CASSFRTPSYNEQFF